This T cell receptor (beta chain) is drawn from a study of T cell responses to AZD1222 COVID-19 vaccine (dated by TCRdb to about 2021). Describing the broader study: AZD1222 recipients with second doses at about 4 weeks or about 12 weeks were pooled, because spike-specific TCR depth and breadth did not differ between schedules. TCR sequencing covered roughly 230 trial participants: 200 to 210 given two doses of AZD1222 and around 26 given two doses of MenACWY control vaccine. Enrollment into the trials was organized by age into subgroups of 18-55, 56-69 and 70-plus years, and those subgroups contained roughly 150, 30 and 60 TCR-sequenced participants, respectively.

The CDR3 regions of human TCRbeta chains were analyzed by immunosequencing. In the original analysis: TCRs in the repertoires were compared against a reference library of SARS-CoV-2-specific TCRs that had been generated with the MIRA antigen-specificity platform. Breadth was defined as the fraction of unique TCRs that were SARS-CoV-2-associated, and depth was defined as the fraction of total T cells that were SARS-CoV-2-associated. Using the MIRA data, every spike-specific TCR was mapped to the spike region that the TCR reacted to and assigned to either a CD4 or a CD8 class. Log10-transformed breadth and depth values were compared by one-way ANOVA with Sidak's multiple comparisons tests. TCRdb holds this immuneACCESS table with in-frame rearrangements only. Some clones are missing; in checked studies, unresolved V genes explain under half, and the rest has no known cause. V, J and clone size are those of that table, while D and trimming were read from the DNA. The sample contains about 130,000 clones, roughly 90% of them found a single time. The top ten clones comprise approximately 4.2% of the sample.

What this sample's time point label stands for: baseline before first vaccination. Vaccinee samples came from UK trials COV001 and COV002, including a single-blind randomized controlled phase 2/3 trial of AZD1222 (ChAdOx1 nCoV-19) in healthy adults. Trial participant PBMC samples were collected at day 0 and day 28 after the second dose for TCRbeta chain sequencing. What the study reported, not specific to this receptor: In the small 56-69-year group, the increase in depth fell short of significance, most likely because of low power. After two AZD1222 doses, spike-specific TCR breadth and depth were significantly higher than at day 0 and than in MenACWY recipients. Conclusions about previously exposed vaccinees were limited because only six or seven AZD1222 recipients were SARS-CoV-2 seropositive at baseline. Most participants were white British and females outnumbered males, and the authors suggested that clonal diversity may have been underestimated. Reportedly, almost half of the unique spike-specific TCRs recognized epitopes lying outside the regions that are mutated in the B.1.351 and B.1.1.7 variants. Because no samples from the day 14 peak response were available, repertoires could be characterized only after the peak T cell response. CD4 TCRs associated with the vaccine covered the entire spike protein, and the dominant responses were in regions 160-218 and 743-854.

Trimming removed 3 bases from V and 0 bases from J; the gene matches leave 6 bases unexplained. Taken from cysteine to phenylalanine, the CDR3 has 16 residues. The retained sequence is limited to the CDR3, 48 bases, with the frame set at the first base. In the germline V gene, CDR1 corresponds to SGHDT and CDR2 to YYEEEE. Comments on this clone: What antigen it recognizes has not been identified. No much larger clonotype is one base removed from it; base qualities were not supplied.

This sample comprised peripheral blood, obtained on day 0 of AZD1222 vaccination. The chain couples TRBV5-6 to TRBJ2-7; the central 10 bases match TRBD1. This clonotype was obtained from an adult in good health. In nucleotides, the sequence is TGTGCCAGCAGCTGGACAGGGGGATGGGGCTCCTACGAGCAGTACTTC. Translation gives CASSWTGGWGSYEQYF.